This T cell receptor (beta chain) was sequenced in a study of CD8 T cells in ankylosing spondylitis. Study-level findings and limits: Seemingly characteristic of ankylosing spondylitis blood was a TCR beta motif consisting of about 8 highly homologous variants. It was reported that disease-linked clones were significantly enriched in matched ankylosing spondylitis synovial fluid.

The CDR3 covers 15 residues. The germline gives CDR1 LNHNV, CDR2 YYDKDF (reference sequence). V shed 6 bases and J 2 bases; nucleotides not matched to a gene: 7. Libraries for TCR beta were made by quantitative 5'-RACE with molecular barcodes. TCRdb reprocessed the 5' RACE reads via MiXCR and lists one record per CDR3 protein. Of fewer than 450,000 distinct CDR3 sequences listed, approximately 17% are singletons. About this clonotype itself: What it binds is not known.

Sequencing was done on a sample of blood, either unsorted or a sorted T cell fraction (not recorded which). This clonotype was obtained from a male donor with ankylosing spondylitis. The V gene is TRBV15, the J gene TRBJ2-3; 8 bases fit TRBD1. The DNA for the CDR3 is TGTGCCACCAGTGGCGGGACAGGATTCACAGATACGCAGTATTTT. Amino acids: CATSGGTGFTDTQYF. The whole variable domain, filled in from reference TRBV15 and TRBJ2-3, reads DAMVIQNPRYQVTQFGKPVTLSCSQTLNHNVMYWYQQKSSQAPKLLFHYYDKDFNNEADTPDNFQSRRPNTSFCFLDIRSPGLGDTAMYLCATSGGTGFTDTQYFGPGTRLTVL.